This is a list of T cell receptor beta chains from one sample in a study of blood T cell repertoires in COVID-19. TCRdb's copy holds only in-frame clones and misses some; the assay was immunoSEQ multiplex PCR. The sample lists tens of thousands of clones, roughly 86% occurring once. The sample comprised peripheral blood. All receptors come from a man aged 55 to 70 with active COVID-19. The CDR3 runs from the conserved cysteine through the conserved F or W.

v_call	j_call	cdr3_aa
TRBV6-2/TRBV6-3	TRBJ2-3	CASSYGLAGDTQYF
TRBV12-5	TRBJ2-1	CASGLSRYGTSGRPIYNEQFF
TRBV5-6	TRBJ2-7	CASSLGTSGYYEQYF
TRBV28	TRBJ1-6	CASSSPGRGDNSPLHF
TRBV27	TRBJ1-5	CASRTPTDRSQHF
TRBV6-1	TRBJ1-5	CASSEPGFNQPQHF
TRBV6-5	TRBJ1-5	CASSTSQGSNQPQHF
TRBV12-3/TRBV12-4	TRBJ1-2	CASSLTDSDGYTF
TRBV18	TRBJ2-7	CASSPGQTTYEQYF
TRBV7-2	TRBJ2-1	CASSRDRGRMSTYNEQFF
TRBV9	TRBJ2-7	CASSVAGTGGLYEQYF
TRBV27	TRBJ2-3	CASSPEGGRFATDTQYF
TRBV11-2	TRBJ2-7	CASGPPGLGLDEQYF
TRBV18	TRBJ1-2	CASSRLPRQPPSYTF
TRBV7-9	TRBJ1-5	CASSLGAGDQPQHF
TRBV7-9	TRBJ2-2	CASSPGGGELFF
TRBV7-3	TRBJ2-3	CASSPSGTTDTQYF
TRBV20-1	TRBJ2-3	CSASAAADTQYF
TRBV19	TRBJ2-3	CASKRRSTDTQYF
TRBV5-4	TRBJ2-3	CASSLWVLASGRITTQYF
TRBV14	TRBJ1-1	CASSQEGALNTEAFF
TRBV19	TRBJ1-1	CASSYRLAEAFF
TRBV9	TRBJ2-7	CASSVYSGLTYEQYF
TRBV6-5	TRBJ2-1	CASSPGQGSYNEQFF
TRBV3-1/TRBV3-2	TRBJ2-7	CASSLGTDFFEQYF
TRBV4-1	TRBJ2-7	CASSQGLAGDGSEQYF
TRBV9	TRBJ2-1	CASSSWDYVGGEQFF
TRBV18	TRBJ1-2	CASSPGQTVYGYTF
TRBV5-1	TRBJ2-1	CASSWTSGGVLNEQFF
TRBV5-1	TRBJ1-6	CASSYGTGSGGSPLHF
TRBV6-6	TRBJ2-2	CASSYGRGTGELFF
TRBV6-2/TRBV6-3	TRBJ2-5	CASSYSGLAGETQYF
TRBV4-2	TRBJ2-1	CASSPQTSGPEQFF
TRBV19	TRBJ1-1	CASSRGGMNTEAFF
TRBV2	TRBJ1-1	CASRTAGQNTEAFF
TRBV10-2	TRBJ2-7	CASRLDYPYEQYF
TRBV5-1	TRBJ2-1	CASSLPGLAGGGPYNEQFF
TRBV4-1	TRBJ1-4	CASSQPFRGPSEKLFF